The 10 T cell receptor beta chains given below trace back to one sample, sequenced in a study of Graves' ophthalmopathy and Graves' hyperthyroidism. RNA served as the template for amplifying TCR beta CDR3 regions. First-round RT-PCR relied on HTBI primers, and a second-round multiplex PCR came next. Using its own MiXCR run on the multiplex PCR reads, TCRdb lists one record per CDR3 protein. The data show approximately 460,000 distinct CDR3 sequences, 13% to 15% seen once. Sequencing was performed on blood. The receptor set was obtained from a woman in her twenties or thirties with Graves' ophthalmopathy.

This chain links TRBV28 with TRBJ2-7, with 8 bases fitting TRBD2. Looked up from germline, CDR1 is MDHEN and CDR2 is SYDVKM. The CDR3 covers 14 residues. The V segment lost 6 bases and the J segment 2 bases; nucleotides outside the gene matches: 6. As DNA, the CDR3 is TGTGCCAGCAGCACCACTAGCGGAGCCTACGAGCAGTACTTC. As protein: CASSTTSGAYEQYF.

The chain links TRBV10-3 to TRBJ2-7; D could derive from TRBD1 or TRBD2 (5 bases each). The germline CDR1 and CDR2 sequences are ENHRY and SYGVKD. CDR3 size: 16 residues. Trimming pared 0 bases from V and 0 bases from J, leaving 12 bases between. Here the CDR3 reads CAISESIEGSSYEQYF. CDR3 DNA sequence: TGTGCCATCAGTGAGTCGATTGAGGGGAGCTCCTACGAGCAGTACTTC.

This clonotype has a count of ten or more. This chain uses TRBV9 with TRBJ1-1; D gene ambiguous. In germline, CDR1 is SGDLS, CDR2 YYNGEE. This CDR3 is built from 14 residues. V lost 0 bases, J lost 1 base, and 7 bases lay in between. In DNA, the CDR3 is TGTGCCAGCAGCGTAGTTCAGACGAACACTGAAGCTTTCTTT. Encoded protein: CASSVVQTNTEAFF. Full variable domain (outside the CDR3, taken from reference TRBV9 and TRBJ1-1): DSGVTQTPKHLITATGQRVTLRCSPRSGDLSVYWYQQSLDQGLQFLIQYYNGEERAKGNILERFSAQQFPDLHSELNLSSLELGDSALYFCASSVVQTNTEAFFGQGTRLTVV.

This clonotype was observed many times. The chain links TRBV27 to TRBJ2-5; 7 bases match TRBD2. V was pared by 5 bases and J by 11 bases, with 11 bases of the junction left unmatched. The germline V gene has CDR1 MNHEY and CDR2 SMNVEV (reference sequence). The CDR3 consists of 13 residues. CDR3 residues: CASSLTPLAEQYF. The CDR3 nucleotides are TGTGCCAGCAGTCTCACCCCCCTAGCGGAGCAGTACTTC.

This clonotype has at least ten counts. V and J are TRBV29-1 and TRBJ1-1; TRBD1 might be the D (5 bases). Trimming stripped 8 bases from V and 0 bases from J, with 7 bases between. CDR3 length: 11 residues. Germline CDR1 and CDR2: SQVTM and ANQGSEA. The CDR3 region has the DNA TGCAGCCCGGGACTGAACACTGAAGCTTTCTTT. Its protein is CSPGLNTEAFF.

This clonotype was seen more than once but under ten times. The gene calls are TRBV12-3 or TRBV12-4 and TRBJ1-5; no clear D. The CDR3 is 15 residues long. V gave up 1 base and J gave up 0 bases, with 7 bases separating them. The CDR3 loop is CASSLGQHSNQPQHF. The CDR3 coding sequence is TGTGCCAGCAGTTTAGGACAACATAGCAATCAGCCCCAGCATTTT.

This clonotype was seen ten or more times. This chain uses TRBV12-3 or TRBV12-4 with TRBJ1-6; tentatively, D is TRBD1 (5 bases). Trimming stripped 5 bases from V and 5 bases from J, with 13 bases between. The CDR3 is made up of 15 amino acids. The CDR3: CASSTIGGNNSPLHF. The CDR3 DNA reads TGTGCCAGCAGTACCATTGGGGGTAATAATTCACCCCTCCACTTT.

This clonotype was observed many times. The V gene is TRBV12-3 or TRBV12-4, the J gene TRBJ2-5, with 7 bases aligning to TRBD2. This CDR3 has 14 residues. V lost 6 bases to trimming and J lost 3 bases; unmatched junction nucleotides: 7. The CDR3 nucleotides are TGTGCCAGCAGGCCCTCCGGGGGGAAAGAGACCCAGTACTTC. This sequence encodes CASRPSGGKETQYF.

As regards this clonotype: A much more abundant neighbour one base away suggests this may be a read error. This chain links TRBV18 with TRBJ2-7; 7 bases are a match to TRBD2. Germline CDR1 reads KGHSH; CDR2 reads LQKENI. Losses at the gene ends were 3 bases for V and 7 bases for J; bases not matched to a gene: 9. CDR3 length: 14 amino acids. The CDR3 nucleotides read TGTGCCAGCTCACCGGGACTATCCGGAATGGAGCAGTACTTC. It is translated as CASSPGLSGMEQYF. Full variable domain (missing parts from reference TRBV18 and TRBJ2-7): NAGVMQNPRHLVRRRGQEARLRCSPMKGHSHVYWYRQLPEEGLKFMVYLQKENIIDESGMPKERFSAEFPKEGPSILRIQQVVRGDSAAYFCASSPGLSGMEQYFGPGTRLTVT.

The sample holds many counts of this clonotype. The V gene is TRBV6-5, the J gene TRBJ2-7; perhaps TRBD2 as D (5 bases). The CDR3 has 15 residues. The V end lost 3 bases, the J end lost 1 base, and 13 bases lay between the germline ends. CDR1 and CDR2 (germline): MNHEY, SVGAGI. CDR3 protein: CASSYSGLASYEQYF. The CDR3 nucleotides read TGTGCCAGCAGTTATTCCGGACTGGCGTCCTACGAGCAGTACTTC.